A single sample is the source of the 18 T cell receptor beta chains below, sequenced in a study of OX40 agonist ivuxolimab in advanced cancers. TCRdb's table, derived via immunoSEQ multiplex PCR, lists solely in-frame clones and lacks some. In the table there are fewer than 70,000 clones, around 87% of which are singletons. The material sequenced was CD4+ or CD8+ T cells sorted from blood, taken in a trial of the OX40 agonist ivuxolimab. Receptors were obtained from an adult with an advanced solid tumor such as melanoma, head and neck, liver or kidney cancer.

The chain joins TRBV19 to TRBJ1-2; D perhaps matches TRBD1 (5 bases). The length of the CDR3 is 16 residues. V shed 2 bases and J shed 6 bases, with 19 bases lying between them. The germline V gene encodes CDR1 LNHDA and CDR2 SQIVND (reference sequence). The CDR3 is CASSISRFIGADGYTF. Here the CDR3 DNA reads TGTGCCAGTAGTATATCGAGATTCATTGGGGCGGATGGCTACACCTTC.

V usage is TRBV6-6 and J usage is TRBJ2-7; 7 bases line up with TRBD2. The germline gives CDR1 MNHNY, CDR2 SVGAGI (reference sequence). CDR3 length equals 14 residues. Trimming took 6 bases from V and 4 from J; bases not matched to a gene: 9. This chain's CDR3 is CASRMRAGPYEQYF. The DNA of the CDR3 is TGTGCCAGCAGGATGAGAGCGGGACCGTACGAGCAGTACTTC.

This chain uses TRBV7-3 with TRBJ2-1, with a tentative D call TRBD2 (5 bases). V lost 5 bases, J lost 8 bases, and 13 bases lay in between. Germline CDR1 reads SGHTA; CDR2 reads FQGTGA. This CDR3 has 13 residues. CDR3: CASSPLGSDEQFF. The DNA of the CDR3 is TGTGCCAGCAGCCCCCTAGGGAGCGATGAGCAGTTCTTC.

This clone counts as medium-sized. This chain links TRBV6-6 with TRBJ2-7; D ambiguous. V lost 8 bases and J lost 0, with 8 bases in between. From germline, CDR1 is MNHNY and CDR2 SVGAGI (reference sequence). The CDR3 spans 12 residues. The chain's CDR3 is CASATPSYEQYF. Written as DNA, the CDR3 is TGTGCCAGCGCCACCCCCTCCTACGAGCAGTACTTC.

The J gene is TRBJ2-7, the V gene TRBV4-1; the match to TRBD2 covers 13 bases. CDR1 and CDR2 (germline): MGHRA, YSYEKL. This CDR3 has 21 amino acids. Losses at the gene ends were 1 base for V and 4 bases for J; bases not matched to a gene: 19. The CDR3 sequence is CASSQVIPTSGRAGIRYEQYF. CDR3 nucleotides: TGCGCCAGCAGCCAAGTTATCCCAACTAGCGGGAGGGCCGGTATCCGTTACGAGCAGTACTTC.

This chain joins TRBV7-9 and TRBJ1-5, with unresolved D. CDR3 size: 15 residues. Between the trimmed V and J ends, which lost 0 bases and 0 bases, there was a span of 6 bases. Germline V gene lookup returns CDR1 SEHNR and CDR2 FQNEAQ (reference sequence). CDR3 nucleotides: TGTGCCAGCAGCTTAGCGCCCGGTAGCAATCAGCCCCAGCATTTT. It codes for CASSLAPGSNQPQHF.

The chain recombines TRBV7-2 with TRBJ2-7; D gene uncertain. Trimming pared 3 bases from V and 1 base from J, leaving 10 bases between. Germline assignment: CDR1 SGHTA and CDR2 FQGNSA. This CDR3 is 14 amino acids long. In nucleotides, the CDR3 is TGTGCCAGCAGCTTGTCAGTTAGGTCCTACGAGCAGTACTTC. Its protein is CASSLSVRSYEQYF.

This chain links TRBV14 with TRBJ2-5; no clear D. The J call may be incorrect, as the DNA end agrees better with TRBJ2-7. There are 16 residues in the CDR3. CDR1 and CDR2 (germline): SGHDN, FVKESK. The CDR3 bases are TGTGCCAGCAGCCAAGATTCGAGATTCCTCTCCTACGAGCAGTACTTC. Protein: CASSQDSRFLSYEQYF.

As for this clone: The junction departs from germline at one end; a sequencing error may be responsible. V and J are TRBV7-2 and TRBJ1-1; 9 bases are shared with TRBD1. Germline lookup yields CDR1 SGHTA and CDR2 FQGNSA. The CDR3 extends over 12 amino acids. The CDR3, as DNA: TGTGCCAGCAACTTAGGGACAGGGGAAGCTTTCTTT. Encoded protein: CASNLGTGEAFF.

V and J are TRBV2 and TRBJ1-1; no definite D call. Germline V gene data show CDR1 as SNHLY and CDR2 as FYNNEI. The CDR3 contains 14 residues. V was trimmed by 8 bases and J by 0 bases, leaving 13 bases between them. CDR3 in amino acids: CASRTGQMNTEAFF. The CDR3, as DNA: TGTGCCAGCCGTACGGGTCAGATGAACACTGAAGCTTTCTTT.

V and J are TRBV19 and TRBJ2-4; 11 bases fit TRBD2. The germline gives CDR1 LNHDA, CDR2 SQIVND (reference sequence). This CDR3 spans 15 amino acids. The junction had 6 bases not matched to a gene; V was cut back by 6 bases and J by 5 bases. The CDR3 protein is CASSKTGLAENIQYF. In nucleotides, the CDR3 is TGTGCCAGTAGCAAGACGGGACTAGCGGAAAACATTCAGTACTTC.

CDR3 coding DNA: TGTGCCAGCATCAAGCTAGGCTCCTACGAGCAGTACTTC. Protein: CASIKLGSYEQYF. The chain joins TRBV27 to TRBJ2-7, with no clear D. Trimming removed 7 bases at V and 0 bases at J, with 10 bases between. Germline CDR1 MNHEY, CDR2 SMNVEV (reference sequence). This CDR3 is built from 13 residues.

The chain employs TRBV7-4 and TRBJ2-1; 7 positions match TRBD1. The CDR3 is 16 residues long. The germline V gene has CDR1 SGHVT and CDR2 SQSDAQ. J gave up 8 bases and V 5 bases, and 15 bases lay outside the gene matches. The CDR3, as DNA: TGTGCCAGCAGCCGGGGACAGAACTACTTGGGGGATGAGCAGTTCTTC. The encoded protein is CASSRGQNYLGDEQFF. Full variable domain (remainder filled in from reference TRBV7-4 and TRBJ2-1): GAGVSQSPRYKVAKRGRDVALRCDSISGHVTLYWYRQTLGQGSEVLTYSQSDAQRDKSGRPSGRFSAERPERSVSTLKIQRTEQGDSAVYLCASSRGQNYLGDEQFFGPGTRLTVL.

This chain joins TRBV27 and TRBJ2-7; D unresolved. Germline V gives CDR1 MNHEY, CDR2 SMNVEV (reference sequence). Trimming stripped 4 bases from V and 0 bases from J, with 4 bases between. The CDR3 has 12 residues. This chain's CDR3 is CASSSNSYEQYF. The DNA of the CDR3 is TGTGCCAGCAGTTCCAACTCCTACGAGCAGTACTTC.

The V call is TRBV19, the J call TRBJ2-5; D assignment may be TRBD1 or TRBD2 (5 bases each). CDR1 is LNHDA, CDR2 SQIVND, per germline (reference sequence). This CDR3 is 17 amino acids long. V gave up 2 bases and J gave up 2 bases, with 18 bases separating them. The CDR3 protein is CASSIWGRTGKQETQYF. The DNA for the CDR3 is TGTGCCAGTAGTATATGGGGGAGAACGGGAAAACAAGAGACCCAGTACTTC.

This sequence joins TRBV7-9 and TRBJ2-7, with D unclear. Trimming stripped 4 bases from V and 1 base from J, with 11 bases between. Per germline, CDR1 SEHNR and CDR2 FQNEAQ (reference sequence). The CDR3 spans 14 residues. As DNA, the CDR3 is TGTGCCAGCAGCTCCCAGAGACATTCCTACGAGCAGTACTTC. It translates to CASSSQRHSYEQYF.

The chain links TRBV6-4 to TRBJ2-7; D gene uncertain. This CDR3 spans 11 amino acids. Germline lookup yields CDR1 MRHNA and CDR2 SNTAGT. The V end lost 6 bases, the J end lost 7 bases, and 10 bases lay between the germline ends. The CDR3 reads CASRGMGEQYF. The CDR3 region has the DNA TGTGCCAGCAGGGGCATGGGGGAGCAGTACTTC.

The chain employs TRBV27 and TRBJ2-7; TRBD1 matches 10 bases. There are 15 residues in the CDR3. Germline V gene data show CDR1 as MNHEY and CDR2 as SMNVEV (reference sequence). V shed 4 bases, J shed 6 bases, and the junction held 9 bases outside the gene matches. The CDR3 is CASSYTGTGDSEQYF. CDR3 nucleotides: TGTGCCAGCAGTTATACCGGGACAGGGGATTCCGAGCAGTACTTC.